Each of the 25 T cell receptor beta chains below was sequenced from the same sample in a study of blood T cells in healthy people across ages. Next came a second PCR, run for about 6 to 12 cycles, which used a sample-barcoded 5' primer along with a J-beta primer mix. TCRdb reanalysed the 5' RACE reads using MiXCR and keeps one entry per CDR3 protein. The sample comprises fewer than 800,000 distinct CDR3 sequences, 20% to 30% of which are singletons, and 9.4% rests with the top ten. This same sample was also part of a study on T cells of mothers and their children.

Sequenced: blood. These receptors were taken from a boy between 10 and 17 years old in good health.

This clonotype was counted a few times. The genes are TRBV7-3 and TRBJ2-1, with D unresolved. The J call is in doubt because the DNA end fits TRBJ2-7 better. From germline, CDR1 is SGHTA and CDR2 FQGTGA. The CDR3 is 13 amino acids. The CDR3 DNA reads TGTGCCAGCAGCTTAGACATGGGCTACGAGCAGTACTTC. Translation: CASSLDMGYEQYF.

This clonotype was detected only a few times. The chain's CDR3 is CASSLRGANQETQYF. The CDR3 DNA is TGTGCCAGCAGCTTAAGGGGAGCGAACCAAGAGACCCAGTACTTC. The genes are TRBV5-4 and TRBJ2-5; either TRBD1 or TRBD2 may fit D (5 bases each). This CDR3 is 15 amino acids long. V was trimmed by 2 bases and J by 0 bases, leaving 11 bases between them. The germline V gene has CDR1 SGHNT and CDR2 YYREEE (reference sequence).

This clonotype occurred a few times. This rearrangement joins TRBV12-3 or TRBV12-4 to TRBJ2-3; TRBD2 is a possible D gene (5 bases). Trimming cost V 2 bases and J 2 bases, with 11 bases left between them. This CDR3 is 15 amino acids long. The CDR3 loop is CASSLLAPSTDTQYF. The DNA for the CDR3 is TGTGCCAGCAGTTTACTAGCCCCCTCCACAGATACGCAGTATTTT.

This clonotype was detected ten times or more. The V gene is TRBV5-5, the J gene TRBJ2-2; D is unclear. Germline CDR1 and CDR2: SGHKS and YYEKEE (reference sequence). The CDR3 has 13 residues. V was trimmed by 4 bases and J by 4 bases, leaving 8 bases between them. CDR3 DNA sequence: TGTGCCAGCAGCGAGACCCCCACCGGGGAGCTGTTTTTT. Translating it yields CASSETPTGELFF.

This clonotype was seen many times. The chain employs TRBV5-1 and TRBJ2-5; D might be TRBD1 (6 bases). Between the trimmed V and J ends, which lost 5 bases and 1 base, there was a span of 9 bases. This CDR3 has 13 amino acids. Germline loops: CDR1 SGHRS, CDR2 YFSETQ. The CDR3 nucleotides read TGCGCCAGCAGATCGGACAGCCAAGAGACCCAGTACTTC. Translating gives CASRSDSQETQYF.

Only a few counts were recorded for this clonotype. The chain's CDR3 is CASRVQDSDNEQFF. In DNA form, the CDR3 reads TGCGCCAGCAGGGTCCAAGACTCGGACAATGAGCAGTTCTTC. The chain is built from TRBV5-1 and TRBJ2-1, with D uncertain. V was shortened by 5 bases and J by 5 bases, with 14 bases between the two germline ends. CDR3 length equals 14 residues. Per the germline V gene, CDR1 is SGHRS and CDR2 is YFSETQ.

There are a few counts of this clonotype. This chain joins TRBV12-3 or TRBV12-4 and TRBJ2-2, with D maybe TRBD2 (6 bases). Trimming pared 6 bases from V and 8 bases from J, leaving 16 bases between. This CDR3 comprises 14 residues. In DNA, the CDR3 is TGTGCCAGCAGCCCCATCCGGGGGACTGGGGAGCTGTTTTTT. This gives the protein CASSPIRGTGELFF.

The rearrangement joins TRBV19 to TRBJ2-3, with 9 nucleotides matching TRBD1. V lost 9 bases to trimming and J lost 11 bases; unmatched junction nucleotides: 12. CDR3 length: 13 amino acids. Germline V lookup: CDR1 LNHDA, CDR2 SQIVND (reference sequence). The CDR3 nucleotides read TGTGCCAGACCCTTCCGGGACAGGGATGGGCAGTATTTT. Its protein product is CARPFRDRDGQYF.

This clonotype was recorded only once. V and J are TRBV3-1 and TRBJ1-2; D not certain. The CDR3 length is 15 residues. V was pared by 4 bases and J by 4 bases, with 16 bases between. Germline V gene data show CDR1 as LGHDT and CDR2 as YNNKEL (reference sequence). CDR3 sequence (DNA): TGTGCCAGCAGCCCCCAAACCAGGTCGAGCTATGGCTACACCTTC. It translates to CASSPQTRSSYGYTF.

The genes are TRBV7-9 and TRBJ2-1, with D possibly being TRBD1 (8 bases). This CDR3 spans 15 amino acids. Germline values: CDR1 SEHNR, CDR2 FQNEAQ (reference sequence). The V and J ends lost 2 bases and 5 bases respectively, with 13 bases between them. The CDR3 region is CASSLTGGGNNEQFF. Written as DNA, the CDR3 is TGTGCCAGCAGCTTAACAGGGGGGGGGAACAATGAGCAGTTCTTC.

The chain employs TRBV3-1 and TRBJ2-5, with D possibly TRBD2 on 6 matching bases. The CDR3 sequence is 17 residues long. Germline V gene sequence: CDR1 LGHDT, CDR2 YNNKEL (reference sequence). Trimming pared 4 bases from V and 0 bases from J, leaving 18 bases between. The CDR3 sequence: CASSLPRGSGDQETQYF. Written as DNA, the CDR3 is TGTGCCAGCAGCCTTCCCCGTGGATCGGGGGACCAAGAGACCCAGTACTTC.

The chain couples TRBV29-1 to TRBJ2-7; TRBD2 matches at 7 bases. The V and J ends lost 5 bases and 1 base, in that order; junction bases with no gene match: 5. Germline V gene lookup returns CDR1 SQVTM and CDR2 ANQGSEA. The CDR3 length is 13 residues. The CDR3 region has the DNA TGCAGCGTTACCCCTAGCGGTTCCTACGAGCAGTACTTC. It yields the protein CSVTPSGSYEQYF.

The chain links TRBV29-1 to TRBJ2-5; the D is unclear. CDR3 length equals 12 residues. V was clipped by 1 base and J by 5 bases, with 8 bases between them. Germline assignment: CDR1 SQVTM and CDR2 ANQGSEA. CDR3 protein: CSVEGSSETQYF. The CDR3 region has the DNA TGCAGCGTTGAAGGGTCCAGCGAGACCCAGTACTTC.

V gene TRBV29-1 combines with J gene TRBJ1-1, with 7 bases identical to TRBD1. CDR3 length: 12 residues. V lost 7 bases and J lost 5; bases outside the gene matches: 7. The germline V gene has CDR1 SQVTM and CDR2 ANQGSEA. In DNA form, the CDR3 reads TGCAGCGCCTCCGGGACAGATACTGAAGCTTTCTTT. Translated: CSASGTDTEAFF.

The chain links TRBV12-3 or TRBV12-4 to TRBJ1-1; the D is unclear. The CDR3 extends over 11 amino acids. Trimming took off 11 bases at V and 4 bases at J, with 11 bases between the two ends. CDR3 sequence: CASRKATEAFF. CDR3 DNA: TGTGCCTCACGGAAGGCCACTGAAGCTTTCTTT.

This clonotype has just a few counts. The chain employs TRBV12-3 or TRBV12-4 and TRBJ1-2; D unresolved. This CDR3 comprises 13 residues. V lost 2 bases to trimming and J lost 2 bases, with 6 bases between them. The CDR3 DNA sequence: TGTGCCAGCAGTTTAAGCATCAACTATGGCTACACCTTC. It encodes CASSLSINYGYTF.

This clonotype was detected a few times. V is TRBV4-3 and J is TRBJ1-3, with TRBD1 identical over 7 bases. V shed 0 bases and J 3 bases; nucleotides not matched to a gene: 5. Germline CDR1 LGHNA, CDR2 YSLEER. The CDR3 extends over 16 amino acids. For the CDR3, the DNA is TGCGCCAGCAGCCAAGACGTGACAGGGAGTGGAAACACCATATATTTT. Translating it yields CASSQDVTGSGNTIYF.

Only a few counts were recorded for this clonotype. This chain connects TRBV7-9 to TRBJ1-2; 8 bases are shared with TRBD1. The V gene end was trimmed by 5 bases and the J gene end by 5 bases; junction bases not matched to a gene: 4. The CDR3 covers 13 residues. Germline V lookup: CDR1 SEHNR, CDR2 FQNEAQ (reference sequence). The CDR3 DNA sequence: TGTGCCAGCAGCACCGGACAGGGATATGGCTACACCTTC. It yields the protein CASSTGQGYGYTF. The whole variable domain, filled in from reference TRBV7-9 and TRBJ1-2, reads DTGVSQNPRHKITKRGQNVTFRCDPISEHNRLYWYRQTLGQGPEFLTYFQNEAQLEKSRLLSDRFSAERPKGSFSTLEIQRTEQGDSAMYLCASSTGQGYGYTFGSGTRLTVV.

This chain links TRBV12-3 or TRBV12-4 with TRBJ2-1; D uncertain. This CDR3 comprises 12 residues. Trimming shortened V by 8 bases and J by 5 bases, and 10 bases separated the two germline ends. This CDR3 is CASALHNNEQFF. The CDR3 DNA reads as TGTGCCAGCGCGTTACACAACAATGAGCAGTTCTTC.

This clonotype was detected once. The chain employs TRBV20-1 and TRBJ2-5; TRBD2 matches 15 bases. The last part of the DNA fits TRBJ2-1 better; the J call may be wrong. The CDR3 is 18 residues long. Germline assignment: CDR1 DFQATT and CDR2 SNEGSKA (reference sequence). For the CDR3, the DNA is TGCAGTGCTAGACCAATTGGACTAGCGGGGGGGCACTACAATGAGCAGTTCTTC. The encoded protein is CSARPIGLAGGHYNEQFF.

The sample holds a few counts of this clonotype. The chain combines TRBV19 with TRBJ2-5; TRBD1 is a possible D gene (6 bases). The V gene's germline CDR1 is LNHDA and CDR2 SQIVND (reference sequence). The CDR3 has 15 residues. V lost 5 bases and J lost 4, with 17 bases in between. The DNA for the CDR3 is TGTGCCAGTAGTCTCCAACAGGGAAGCCGAGAGACCCAGTACTTC. Protein: CASSLQQGSRETQYF.

This clonotype was seen a handful of times. V gene TRBV28 combines with J gene TRBJ2-7; D not certain. V lost 10 bases, J lost 3 bases, and 13 bases lay in between. From germline, CDR1 is MDHEN and CDR2 SYDVKM. The CDR3 runs 12 residues. Here the CDR3 reads CATVTGGYEQYF. DNA for the CDR3: TGTGCCACTGTCACGGGCGGCTACGAGCAGTACTTC.

The rearrangement joins TRBV7-2 to TRBJ2-1; a possible D gene is TRBD2 (6 bases). CDR1 and CDR2 from the germline V gene are SGHTA and FQGNSA. V was shortened by 1 base and J by 4 bases, with 14 bases between the two germline ends. CDR3 length equals 16 residues. For the CDR3, the DNA is TGTGCCAGCAGCTTAGTCTCGGCTAGCGAGTACAATGAGCAGTTCTTC. As protein: CASSLVSASEYNEQFF.

The V and J genes are TRBV7-3 and TRBJ2-5; TRBD2 matches at 15 bases. This CDR3 is 16 amino acids long. Per the germline V gene, CDR1 is SGHTA and CDR2 is FQGTGA. Trimming took 5 bases from V and 5 from J; bases not matched to a gene: 6. The chain's CDR3 is CASSPFGTSGRETQYF. The CDR3 DNA follows: TGTGCCAGCAGCCCTTTCGGGACTAGCGGGAGGGAGACCCAGTACTTC.

V and J are TRBV5-1 and TRBJ1-4; unclear D gene. The CDR3 extends over 17 amino acids. Germline CDR1 reads SGHRS; CDR2 reads YFSETQ. V lost 2 bases, J lost 8 bases, and 22 bases lay in between. This CDR3 reads CASSFRSGAEGNEKLFF. Written as DNA, the CDR3 is TGCGCCAGCAGCTTTAGGTCAGGTGCGGAAGGCAACGAAAAACTGTTTTTT.